The 5 T cell receptor beta chains below all came from one sample that was sequenced in a study of blood T cells in healthy people across ages. It was with a sample-barcoded 5' primer and a J-beta primer mix that a second PCR of about 6 to 12 cycles was run. TCRdb independently ran MiXCR on the 5' RACE reads; one entry per CDR3 protein. The sample contains approximately 1.5 million distinct CDR3 sequences, 42% of which appear only once. The sample comprised blood. The receptors come from a woman younger than 35 in good health.

This sequence joins TRBV3-1 and TRBJ2-3; D is unresolved. The ends were cut back, 1 base at V and 2 bases at J, with 1 base in the middle. The CDR3 is 12 amino acids. Looked up from germline, CDR1 is LGHDT and CDR2 is YNNKEL (reference sequence). CDR3 in amino acids: CASSQATDTQYF. In DNA, the CDR3 is TGTGCCAGCAGCCAAGCCACAGATACGCAGTATTTT.

The gene calls are TRBV6-2 or TRBV6-3 and TRBJ1-2, with D hard to call. Germline loops: CDR1 MNHEY, CDR2 SVGEGT. CDR3 length: 13 residues. V lost 7 bases and J lost 1, with 10 bases in between. The CDR3 coding sequence is TGTGCCAGCACGGGTCTGGATAACTATGGCTACACCTTC. Translation gives CASTGLDNYGYTF.

The chain uses TRBV4-3 and TRBJ1-1; weak D call: TRBD1 (5 bases). Looked up from germline, CDR1 is LGHNA and CDR2 is YSLEER. The CDR3 extends over 14 amino acids. Trimming removed 0 bases from V and 6 bases from J, with 11 bases in between. This CDR3 reads CASSQDIGDPEAFF. As DNA, the CDR3 is TGCGCCAGCAGCCAAGATATTGGGGACCCTGAAGCTTTCTTT.

The chain is built from TRBV3-1 and TRBJ1-1; D is undetermined. This CDR3 spans 13 amino acids. Deletions cut 7 bases from V and 1 base from J, with 10 bases between. Germline V CDR1 and CDR2: LGHDT, YNNKEL (reference sequence). The CDR3 reads CASTSRSNTEAFF. The CDR3 bases are TGTGCCAGCACCTCCAGGTCGAACACTGAAGCTTTCTTT.

This clonotype was seen more than once but under ten times. The CDR3 is CAISAVDYGYTF. CDR3 DNA: TGTGCCATCAGCGCCGTTGACTATGGCTACACCTTC. This sequence joins TRBV10-3 and TRBJ1-2; D gene ambiguous. CDR1 ENHRY and CDR2 SYGVKD come from the germline V gene. The CDR3 spans 12 residues. The V gene lost 6 bases and the J gene lost 3 bases, with 8 bases spanning the gap.